This T cell receptor (beta chain) was sequenced in a study of PD-L1 blockade in urothelial cancer. For the study at large: Each patient had 0 to 3 earlier chemotherapy regimens.

The time point denotes: pretreatment peripheral blood. Locally advanced or metastatic urothelial carcinoma was diagnosed in the patients. Trimming left V 6 bases short and J 5 bases short, with 8 bases between. CDR3 length equals 11 residues. Looked up from germline, CDR1 is SEHNR and CDR2 is FQNEAQ (reference sequence). Synthetic TCR analog templates were spiked into all PCRs individually. The table came from immunoSEQ multiplex PCR; TCRdb's copy has only in-frame clones and leaves some out. The sample consists of roughly 55,000 clones, approximately 86% of them appearing once. This chain joins TRBV7-9 and TRBJ2-7, with no clear D. This clonotype was obtained from a man in his sixties with urothelial cancer. Here the sequenced sample was PBMCs, taken around atezolizumab (anti-PD-L1) treatment. The CDR3 is CASSSVHEQYF. DNA of the CDR3: TGTGCCAGCAGTTCGGTCCACGAGCAGTACTTC. The full variable domain, rest sourced from reference TRBV7-9 and TRBJ2-7, is DTGVSQNPRHKITKRGQNVTFRCDPISEHNRLYWYRQTLGQGPEFLTYFQNEAQLEKSRLLSDRFSAERPKGSFSTLEIQRTEQGDSAMYLCASSSVHEQYFGPGTRLTVT.